This is a list of T cell receptor beta chains from one sample in a study of blood T cell repertoires in COVID-19. TCRdb's table, derived via immunoSEQ multiplex PCR, lists solely in-frame clones and lacks some. The data hold some 190,000 clones, with around 82% observed a single time. Sequencing used PBMCs or T cells enriched from blood (not recorded which). The receptors originated from a woman aged 45 to 65 with acute COVID-19. Each CDR3 is given with its conserved first and last residue. D genes are given only for firm matches. Some rows have no size entry. The others give once, few or many, or a class for an expanded clone.

v_gene	d_gene	j_gene	abundance	CDR3aa	CDR3nt
TRBV7-9	-	TRBJ1-5	-	CASSLKGGNQPQHF	TGTGCCAGCAGCTTAAAAGGAGGAAATCAGCCCCAGCATTTT
TRBV29-1	-	TRBJ1-4	-	CSVRTDYEKLFF	TGCAGCGTTCGTACGGACTATGAAAAACTGTTTTTT
TRBV5-1	-	TRBJ2-5	-	CASSLADWETQYF	TGCGCCAGCAGCTTGGCCGACTGGGAGACCCAGTACTTC
TRBV28	TRBD1	TRBJ2-1	-	CASSRSDRVVYNEQFF	TGTGCCAGCAGTCGATCGGACAGGGTCGTTTACAATGAGCAGTTCTTC
TRBV2	-	TRBJ1-2	-	CASEQAENYGYTF	TGTGCCAGCGAACAGGCAGAAAACTATGGCTACACCTTC
TRBV11-2	-	TRBJ2-4	-	CASSPGQGGGKNIQYF	TGTGCCAGCAGCCCAGGACAGGGAGGGGGCAAAAACATTCAGTACTTC
TRBV18	TRBD1	TRBJ1-2	few	CASSPGQGEGYTF	TGTGCCAGCTCACCGGGACAGGGGGAAGGCTACACCTTC
TRBV10-2	-	TRBJ1-1	-	CASSLSGVGEAFF	TGCGCCAGCTCCCTCTCGGGGGTGGGTGAAGCTTTCTTT
TRBV2	-	TRBJ1-4	-	CASQQEYNEKLFF	TGTGCCAGCCAACAGGAATATAATGAAAAACTGTTTTTT
TRBV28	-	TRBJ1-6	-	CASSFLGADSPLHF	TGTGCCAGCAGTTTTCTGGGGGCCGATTCACCCCTCCACTTT
TRBV7-6	-	TRBJ1-1	-	CASSLEDRDTEAFF	TGTGCCAGCAGCTTAGAGGACAGAGACACTGAAGCTTTCTTT
TRBV28	TRBD1	TRBJ1-2	-	CASNSGGRGQEGYTF	TGTGCCAGCAATTCGGGGGGCAGGGGGCAGGAGGGCTACACCTTC
TRBV19	TRBD1	TRBJ1-5	-	CASSPARGTDDSNQPQHF	TGTGCCAGTAGTCCGGCTCGCGGGACAGACGATAGCAATCAGCCCCAGCATTTT
TRBV28	-	TRBJ1-2	-	CASSWDTGYYGYTF	TGTGCCAGCAGTTGGGATACAGGGTACTATGGCTACACCTTC
TRBV5-1	TRBD1	TRBJ2-1	few	CASSPGTGAVEQFF	TGCGCCAGCAGCCCCGGGACAGGGGCGGTTGAGCAGTTCTTC
TRBV6-6	TRBD1	TRBJ1-6	-	CASSPQTGAINNSPLHF	TGTGCCAGCAGTCCCCAGACAGGGGCGATTAATAATTCACCCCTCCACTTT
TRBV11-2	-	TRBJ2-2	few	CASSPRGYGAATGELFF	TGTGCCAGCAGCCCTCGAGGATACGGAGCGGCCACCGGGGAGCTGTTTTTT
TRBV6-1	TRBD1	TRBJ1-2	-	CASSEGVGGNYGYTF	TGTGCCAGCAGTGAAGGGGTAGGGGGCAACTATGGCTACACCTTC
TRBV18	TRBD1	TRBJ1-1	-	CASRGTGTNTEAFF	TGTGCCAGTCGCGGGACAGGAACGAACACTGAAGCTTTCTTT
TRBV28	TRBD1	TRBJ1-5	-	CASSFFHSTGAAQHF	TGTGCCAGCAGTTTTTTCCATTCAACAGGGGCGGCCCAGCATTTT
TRBV2	-	TRBJ1-2	-	CASRLGVGFYGYTF	TGTGCCAGTAGGTTAGGGGTAGGATTCTATGGCTACACCTTC
TRBV2	TRBD2	TRBJ2-5	-	CASRPGLSQETQYF	TGTGCCAGCAGGCCGGGACTATCTCAAGAGACCCAGTACTTC
TRBV29-1	-	TRBJ1-2	-	CSVDSGGNYGYTF	TGCAGCGTGGACAGTGGGGGAAACTATGGCTACACCTTC
TRBV12-3/TRBV12-4	-	TRBJ1-1	-	CASIRQWNTEAFF	TGTGCCAGCATCCGACAGTGGAACACTGAAGCTTTCTTT